This record covers a single T cell receptor (beta chain). The antigen is not known. This record belongs to a study of shared clonotypes between healthy human individuals. The CDR3 has 14 residues. In germline, CDR1 is MDHEN, CDR2 SYDVKM. Germline trimming cut 5 bases from V and 4 bases from J; bases unmatched to any gene: 4. Study-wide findings and caveats: The generation probabilities recorded for non-shared clonotypes fell below those of clonotypes shared by all four donors. Clonotypes that were shared across a few donors made up approximately 5% of naive CD4 clonotypes. Investigators collected only blood, and repertoires in tissues likely differ. Generally, estimated richness proved larger in naive subsets than it did in memory subsets.

Produced via immunoSEQ multiplex PCR; TCRdb's table is partial and in-frame only. The repertoire holds more than 2,000,000 clones, with approximately 95% as singletons. The receptor was derived from a man aged 18 to 29 in good health. Some clones in this sample may be carry-over from other donors' samples. The sequencing input was naive CD4+ T cells from PBMCs. Subset of the sample: CD45RA+ positively selected. The genes are TRBV28 and TRBJ2-2; 7 bases match TRBD1. CDR3 coding DNA: TGTGCCAGCAGTCTGACAGGGTTCACCGGGGAGCTGTTTTTT. The encoded protein is CASSLTGFTGELFF.